This T cell receptor beta chain was identified in a study of blood T cell repertoires in COVID-19. About the study: The samples span acute and convalescent COVID-19 from the United States, Italy and Spain.

Per the germline V gene, CDR1 is SGHKS and CDR2 is YYEKEE (reference sequence). CDR3 length equals 13 residues. Trimming took off 1 base at V and 2 bases at J, with 6 bases between the two ends. Method: immunoSEQ multiplex PCR; TCRdb's copy keeps in-frame clones and lacks some. This sample has 60,000 to 65,000 clones, with around 80% found just once. This chain uses TRBV5-5 with TRBJ2-5; no reliable D call. The receptor's source is a man aged 55-75 years with acute or convalescent COVID-19. Sequenced sample: peripheral blood. The CDR3 is CASSLPRQETQYF. DNA for the CDR3: TGTGCCAGCAGCTTGCCGCGGCAAGAGACCCAGTACTTC.